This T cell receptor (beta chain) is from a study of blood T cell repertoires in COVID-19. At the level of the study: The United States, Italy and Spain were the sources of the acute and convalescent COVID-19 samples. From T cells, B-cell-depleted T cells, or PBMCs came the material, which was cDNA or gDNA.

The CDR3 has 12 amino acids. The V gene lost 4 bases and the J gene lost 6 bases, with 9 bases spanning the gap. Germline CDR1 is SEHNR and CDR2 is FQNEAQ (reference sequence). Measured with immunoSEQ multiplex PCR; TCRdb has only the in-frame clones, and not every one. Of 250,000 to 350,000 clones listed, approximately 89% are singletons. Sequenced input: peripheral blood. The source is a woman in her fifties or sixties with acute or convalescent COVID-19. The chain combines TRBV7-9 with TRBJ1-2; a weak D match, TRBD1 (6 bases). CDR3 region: CASSSQGDGYTF. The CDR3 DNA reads TGTGCCAGCAGCTCACAGGGCGATGGCTACACCTTC.